This is a list of T cell receptor beta chains from one sample in a study of T cells in Graves' hyperthyroidism and ophthalmopathy. From the multiplex PCR reads, TCRdb called clonotypes with MiXCR, one entry per CDR3 protein. The sample contains about 480,000 distinct CDR3 sequences, less than 25% of which appear only once. Material: blood. These receptors came from a woman in her 70s with Graves' ophthalmopathy. The conserved cysteine and the conserved F or W are not part of the CDR3 here. The D gene is left open where the match is weak.

d_gene	v_gene	j_gene	CDR3aa
TRBD1	TRBV6-2/TRBV6-3	TRBJ2-7	ASSYSRVTGGSYEQY
NA	TRBV28	TRBJ1-2	ASSLFSDRRSQGYT
TRBD2	TRBV10-1	TRBJ2-7	ASSDLAGRPPYEQY
NA	TRBV20-1	TRBJ2-1	SAHPGGTSYNEQF
NA	TRBV3-1	TRBJ2-1	ASSSRTGWEQF
TRBD1	TRBV5-4	TRBJ2-7	ASSFTGTERKQY
TRBD2	TRBV27	TRBJ2-1	ASSLSGGIEQF
TRBD2	TRBV7-2	TRBJ2-1	ASSSNPSGVSYNEQF
NA	TRBV6-2/TRBV6-3	TRBJ2-1	ASSYAGDFRKNEQF
TRBD1	TRBV2	TRBJ1-2	ASSWTGEQGYT
NA	TRBV6-6	TRBJ1-2	ASSYHNYGYT
NA	TRBV5-1	TRBJ2-5	ASSLYKVETQY
NA	TRBV5-1	TRBJ2-7	ASSSSRDGLNYEQY
TRBD2	TRBV28	TRBJ2-5	ASSLFPGGPY
NA	TRBV6-2/TRBV6-3	TRBJ1-5	ASSARVGGSNQPQH
TRBD2	TRBV7-8	TRBJ2-7	ASTTWVAGEAYEQY
NA	TRBV24-1	TRBJ2-3	ATSGGDLTDTQY
NA	TRBV9	TRBJ1-1	ASSVAGDTEAF
NA	TRBV15	TRBJ1-2	ATRAVYGYT
TRBD1	TRBV11-2	TRBJ2-1	ASRNRDRGGGRDNEQF
NA	TRBV3-1	TRBJ1-2	ASSLGRDRDINYGYT
TRBD1	TRBV7-2	TRBJ2-5	ASSLNTGGAGETQY
TRBD2	TRBV20-1	TRBJ2-7	SASILASRYEQY
TRBD2	TRBV9	TRBJ2-1	ASSATWTSGVYNEQF
TRBD2	TRBV12-3/TRBV12-4	TRBJ2-3	ASSLGFGGGTDTQY
TRBD1	TRBV20-1	TRBJ1-2	SARKPLGQGAGGYT
NA	TRBV9	TRBJ1-6	ASSSEGTWNSPLH
NA	TRBV18	TRBJ1-2	ATRDRYGYT
NA	TRBV27	TRBJ1-5	ASSLEGPIFSPQH
TRBD2	TRBV19	TRBJ2-4	ASRISGIDGNIQY
NA	TRBV12-3/TRBV12-4	TRBJ1-2	ASSLVGRNYGYT
TRBD1	TRBV27	TRBJ2-1	ASSSGQGSWSYNEQF
NA	TRBV12-3/TRBV12-4	TRBJ1-2	ASSLARRLRNYGYT
NA	TRBV20-1	TRBJ2-1	SATGPYNEQF
NA	TRBV20-1	TRBJ1-1	SALQGISTEAF